Listed below are T cell receptor beta chains from one sample, sequenced in a study of molecular identifiers for immune sequencing clone quantification. TCRdb passed the PCR reads through MiXCR, listing each CDR3 protein once. Counted here are under 11,000 distinct CDR3 sequences, around 23% occurring once; the ten biggest clones make up 1.5%. Sequenced: naive CD8+ T cells from blood, with Jurkat cell RNA spiked in. The receptors were gathered from a human donor in good health. Some libraries in this study had Jurkat cell RNA spiked in. The CDR3 runs from the conserved cysteine through the conserved F or W. A D gene is named only where the DNA matches it firmly. Clone size is given for some rows only: seen once, a few or many times, or a class if the clone is expanded.

>NA|medium-sized|TRBJ2-6|TRBV11-2
TGTGCCAGCAGCTTAGCAGGGACTGGGGCCAACGTCCTGACTTTC
CASSLAGTGANVLTF
>NA|medium-sized|TRBJ2-5|TRBV27
TGTGCCAGCAGTTCACCTCCTCTAGGCCAAGAGACCCAGTACTTC
CASSSPPLGQETQYF
>TRBD2|medium-sized|TRBJ2-4|TRBV30
TGTGCCTGGAGTCGCCCTGGACTAGCTCCCCTGAAGAACATTCAGTACTTC
CAWSRPGLAPLKNIQYF
>NA|medium-sized|TRBJ2-3|TRBV2
TGTGCCAGCAGTGAATTCAGGGGGACTCGCACAGATACGCAGTATTTT
CASSEFRGTRTDTQYF
>NA|many|TRBJ2-5|TRBV3-1
TGTGCCAGCAGCCAGGCGGGGCTGGAGACCCAGTACTTC
CASSQAGLETQYF
>NA|many|TRBJ2-1|TRBV10-3
TGTGCCATCAGGGGGGACTCTTTCCCCCTCTCTCCCGATGAGCAGTTCTTC
CAIRGDSFPLSPDEQFF
>NA|NA|TRBJ1-5|TRBV4-3
TGCGCCAGCAGCCAATGGGCAGGGAACAATCAGCCCCAGCATTTT
CASSQWAGNNQPQHF
>NA|many|TRBJ1-2|TRBV4-1
TGCGCCAGCAGCCCCACAGGTTATATCTCCTATGGCTACACCTTC
CASSPTGYISYGYTF
>TRBD1|NA|TRBJ1-1|TRBV7-9
TGTGCCAGCAGCTTCGAAGACAGGGTGAACACTGAAGCTTTCTTT
CASSFEDRVNTEAFF
>NA|many|TRBJ2-2|TRBV4-3
TGCGCCAGCAGCCAAGATCCCACAGGGTCGGTCACCGGGGAGCTGTTTTTT
CASSQDPTGSVTGELFF
>NA|medium-sized|TRBJ2-7|TRBV27
TGTGCCAGCAGTTCCGCGGGGGAGCAGTACTTC
CASSSAGEQYF
>TRBD2|many|TRBJ2-7|TRBV28
TGTGCCAGCAGCAAAAGACTCGGACTAGCGGGATTCGAGCAGTACTTC
CASSKRLGLAGFEQYF
>NA|medium-sized|TRBJ2-5|TRBV7-9
TGTGCCAGCAGCTTACAAACGGCACAAGAGACCCAGTACTTC
CASSLQTAQETQYF